Presented here are 9 T cell receptor beta chains from one specimen sequenced in a study of cytomegalovirus exposure and HLA in healthy donors. Assay used: immunoSEQ multiplex PCR; TCRdb lists only in-frame clones, some missing. The sample yields some 150,000 clones, 89% seen once. The sample was PBMCs. All receptors come from a woman aged 18-29 years in good health and CMV-seropositive.

V gene TRBV30 combines with J gene TRBJ1-2; D perhaps matches TRBD1 (6 bases). The V gene's germline CDR1 is GTSNPN and CDR2 SVGIG (reference sequence). CDR3 length equals 13 residues. The V gene lost 0 bases and the J gene lost 8 bases, with 13 bases spanning the gap. The CDR3 sequence is CAWSVAGAWGYTF. DNA for the CDR3: TGTGCCTGGAGTGTTGCGGGGGCATGGGGCTACACCTTC.

The chain joins TRBV5-5 to TRBJ1-2; the match to TRBD1 covers 9 bases. The CDR3 consists of 16 residues. Trimming took 3 bases from V and 2 from J; bases not matched to a gene: 8. Germline CDR1 reads SGHKS; CDR2 reads YYEKEE (reference sequence). CDR3 protein: CASSSTPGQGNYGYTF. The CDR3 DNA sequence: TGTGCCAGCAGCTCGACTCCGGGACAGGGCAACTATGGCTACACCTTC. Drawing the rest from reference TRBV5-5 and TRBJ1-2, the complete variable domain is DAGVTQSPTHLIKTRGQQVTLRCSPISGHKSVSWYQQVLGQGPQFIFQYYEKEERGRGNFPDRFSARQFPNYSSELNVNALLLGDSALYLCASSSTPGQGNYGYTFGSGTRLTVV.

The chain employs TRBV5-6 and TRBJ1-5; no clear D gene. V shed 2 bases and J shed 6 bases, with 18 bases lying between them. The CDR3 loop spans 16 amino acids. CDR1 and CDR2 from the germline V gene are SGHDT and YYEEEE. The DNA of the CDR3 is TGTGCCAGCAGCTTCACGGTACGGGGTGTCGGTCAGCCCCAGCATTTT. Its translation: CASSFTVRGVGQPQHF.

V is TRBV28 and J is TRBJ2-6, with D maybe TRBD2 (6 bases). The length of the CDR3 is 20 residues. Trimming left V 2 bases short and J 0 bases short, with 20 bases between. Looked up from germline, CDR1 is MDHEN and CDR2 is SYDVKM. This CDR3 reads CASSLRGRDWRYSGANVLTF. The CDR3 DNA is TGTGCCAGCAGTTTAAGAGGTAGGGACTGGCGGTACTCTGGGGCCAACGTCCTGACTTTC.

The CDR3 protein is CASSRDRVGSPLHF. The CDR3 region has the DNA TGTGCCAGCAGTCGGGACAGGGTGGGCTCACCCCTCCACTTT. The chain employs TRBV6-6 and TRBJ1-6; 9 bases match TRBD1. The trim removed 5 bases at V and 10 bases at J, leaving 6 bases unmatched. The CDR3 is made up of 14 amino acids. Germline-derived CDR1 and CDR2 are MNHNY and SVGAGI (reference sequence).

The genes are TRBV6-4 and TRBJ1-2, with D unclear. V was clipped by 0 bases and J by 4 bases, with 6 bases between them. The CDR3 totals 13 residues. Germline assignment: CDR1 MRHNA and CDR2 SNTAGT. The CDR3 DNA reads as TGTGCCAGCAGTGACTCGAACGGCTATGGCTACACCTTC. It encodes CASSDSNGYGYTF.

The rearrangement links TRBV18 to TRBJ2-1; weak D call: TRBD2 (6 bases). The V gene's germline CDR1 is KGHSH and CDR2 LQKENI. Trimming stripped 3 bases from V and 7 bases from J, with 10 bases between. This CDR3 region has 13 residues. The CDR3 DNA reads as TGTGCCAGCTCACCGCCGGGAGAGAATGAGCAGTTCTTC. Encoded protein: CASSPPGENEQFF.

The V and J genes are TRBV30 and TRBJ1-2, with TRBD1 matching 9 bases. The V gene end was trimmed by 0 bases and the J gene end by 6 bases; junction bases not matched to a gene: 8. The CDR3 totals 15 residues. The germline CDR1 and CDR2 sequences are GTSNPN and SVGIG (reference sequence). The CDR3 nucleotides read TGTGCCTGGAGTGTACCTTCCACAGGGGGCGATGGCTACACCTTC. Translation: CAWSVPSTGGDGYTF.

This clone was found once. This chain connects TRBV29-1 to TRBJ2-1; D remains ambiguous. Looked up from germline, CDR1 is SQVTM and CDR2 is ANQGSEA. Trimming took 3 bases from V and 12 from J, leaving 9 bases between them. The CDR3 sequence is 10 residues long. For the CDR3, the DNA is TGCAGCGTTGATCAGGCTATGCAGTTCTTC. Translating it yields CSVDQAMQFF.